This TCR beta chain was profiled in a study of a mutant IDH1 vaccine in newly diagnosed glioma. TCRdb's copy holds only in-frame clones and misses some; the assay was immunoSEQ multiplex PCR. The sample has 34,000 or so clones; roughly 77% are singletons. This clone was seen only once. The antigen is unknown. The sample's time point: week 35, safety follow-up. The vaccine gave 300 ug of a 20-mer mutant IDH1 peptide subcutaneously per dose. The CDR3 has 15 residues. Germline lookup yields CDR1 SNHLY and CDR2 FYNNEI. Between the trimmed V and J ends, which lost 2 bases and 4 bases, there was a span of 14 bases.

The chain couples TRBV2 to TRBJ1-1, with a possible D match to TRBD1 (6 bases). The TCR was taken from a man under 40 with glioma. The sample consisted of PBMCs, taken from a glioma patient whose treatment included an IDH1 peptide vaccine. CDR3 nucleotide sequence: TGTGCCAGCAGTGAACAGGGGCCTATTGGCACTGAAGCTTTCTTT. As protein: CASSEQGPIGTEAFF.